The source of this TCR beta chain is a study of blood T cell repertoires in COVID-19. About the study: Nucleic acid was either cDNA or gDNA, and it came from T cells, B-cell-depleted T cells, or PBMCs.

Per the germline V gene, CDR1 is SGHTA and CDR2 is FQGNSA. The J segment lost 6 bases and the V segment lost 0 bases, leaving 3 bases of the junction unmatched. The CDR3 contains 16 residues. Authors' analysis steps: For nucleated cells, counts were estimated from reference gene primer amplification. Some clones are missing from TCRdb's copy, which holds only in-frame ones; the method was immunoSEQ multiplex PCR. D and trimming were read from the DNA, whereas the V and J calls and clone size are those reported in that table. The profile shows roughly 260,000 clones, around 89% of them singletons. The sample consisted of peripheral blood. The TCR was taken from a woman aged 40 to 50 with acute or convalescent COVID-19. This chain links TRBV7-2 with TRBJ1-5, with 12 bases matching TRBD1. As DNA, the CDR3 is TGTGCCAGCAGCTTAGCTCCGGGACAGGGGGCTCAGCCCCAGCATTTT. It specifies CASSLAPGQGAQPQHF.